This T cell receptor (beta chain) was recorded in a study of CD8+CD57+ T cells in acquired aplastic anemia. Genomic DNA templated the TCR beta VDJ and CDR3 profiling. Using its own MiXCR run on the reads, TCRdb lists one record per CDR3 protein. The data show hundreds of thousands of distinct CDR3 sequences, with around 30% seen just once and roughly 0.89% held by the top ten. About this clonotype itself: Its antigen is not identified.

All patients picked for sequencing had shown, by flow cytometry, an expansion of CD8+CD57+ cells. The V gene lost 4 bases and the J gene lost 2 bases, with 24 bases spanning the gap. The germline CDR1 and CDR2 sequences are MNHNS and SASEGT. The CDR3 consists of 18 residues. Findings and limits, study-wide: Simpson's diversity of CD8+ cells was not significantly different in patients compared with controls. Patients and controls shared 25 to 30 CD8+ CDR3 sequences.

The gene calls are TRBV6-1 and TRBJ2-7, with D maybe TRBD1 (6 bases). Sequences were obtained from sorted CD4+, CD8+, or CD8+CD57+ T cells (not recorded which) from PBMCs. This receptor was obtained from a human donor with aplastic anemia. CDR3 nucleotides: TGTGCCAGCAGTGGACCGAAACCAACAGGGACGGTAGCCTACGAGCAGTACTTC. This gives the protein CASSGPKPTGTVAYEQYF.